This T cell receptor beta chain was observed in a study of cytomegalovirus exposure and HLA in healthy donors. Study-level findings and limits: Sequencing depth roughly uniform across donors was assumed in presence/absence analyses. In an earlier analysis, in about 530 donors, most V segments appeared productive either ~87% or ~30% of the time. In all likelihood, a cluster of highly shared sequence variants was a sequencing artifact.

This clone came up a few times. Its antigen is unidentified. At the time of sampling, donors were nominally healthy, though unrecorded immune exposures were likely. The germline gives CDR1 LNHDA, CDR2 SQIVND (reference sequence). With 6 bases clipped from V and 5 bases from J, the junction kept 7 bases outside the gene matches. This CDR3 is 15 amino acids long. Primers for the PCR totalled 60 Vbeta and 13 Jbeta. The table came from immunoSEQ multiplex PCR; TCRdb's copy has only in-frame clones and leaves some out. The table lists around 150,000 clones, roughly 70% of them singletons, with roughly 7.1% in the top ten.

The receptor was isolated from a man aged 40-49 years in good health and CMV-seropositive. This rearrangement joins TRBV19 to TRBJ2-3, with TRBD2 identical over 11 bases. The sequenced sample consisted of PBMCs. As DNA, the CDR3 is TGTGCCAGTAGCCGAACTAGCGGGGGTCTAGATACGCAGTATTTT. As protein: CASSRTSGGLDTQYF. Using reference TRBV19 and TRBJ2-3 for the parts outside the CDR3, the full variable domain is DGGITQSPKYLFRKEGQNVTLSCEQNLNHDAMYWYRQDPGQGLRLIYYSQIVNDFQKGDIAEGYSVSREKKESFPLTVTSAQKNPTAFYLCASSRTSGGLDTQYFGPGTRLTVL.